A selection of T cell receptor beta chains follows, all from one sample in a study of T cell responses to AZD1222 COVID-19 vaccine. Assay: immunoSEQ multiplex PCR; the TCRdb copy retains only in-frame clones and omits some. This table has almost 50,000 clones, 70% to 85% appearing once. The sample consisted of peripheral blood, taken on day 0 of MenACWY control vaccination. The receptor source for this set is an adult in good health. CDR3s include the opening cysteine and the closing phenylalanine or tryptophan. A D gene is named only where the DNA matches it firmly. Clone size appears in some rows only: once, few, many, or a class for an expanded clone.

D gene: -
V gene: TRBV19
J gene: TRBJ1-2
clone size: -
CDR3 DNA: TGTGCCAGTAGTATAGAAGTGTCAAGAACCAACTATGGCTACACCTTC
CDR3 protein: CASSIEVSRTNYGYTF

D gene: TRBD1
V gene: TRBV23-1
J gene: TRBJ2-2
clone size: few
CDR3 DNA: TGCGCCAGCAGCCCTCGGACAGGCCGCACCGGGGAGCTGTTTTTT
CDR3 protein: CASSPRTGRTGELFF

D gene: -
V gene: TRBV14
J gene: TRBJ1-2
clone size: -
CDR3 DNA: TGTGCCAGCAGCCAAGTAGCAGGGAGGACCGGCTACACCTTC
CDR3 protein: CASSQVAGRTGYTF

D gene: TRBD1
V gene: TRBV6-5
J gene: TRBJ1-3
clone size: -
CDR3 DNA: TGTGCCAGCAGTCAGGACAGGGCCAACACCATATATTTT
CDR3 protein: CASSQDRANTIYF

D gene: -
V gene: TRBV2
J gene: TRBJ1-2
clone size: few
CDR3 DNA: TGTGCCAGCAGTGCCTCCCTCATGAGGGTTCGGAGCTACACCTTC
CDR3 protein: CASSASLMRVRSYTF

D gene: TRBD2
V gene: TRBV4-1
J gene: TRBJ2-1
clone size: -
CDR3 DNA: TGCGCCAGCAGCCGGAATGGTCCGGGACTAGGAGTTTACAATGAGCAGTTCTTC
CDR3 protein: CASSRNGPGLGVYNEQFF

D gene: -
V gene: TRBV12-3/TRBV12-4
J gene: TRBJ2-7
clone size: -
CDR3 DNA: TGTGCCAGCAGTTTAATGAGGGACTTGGAGCAGTACTTC
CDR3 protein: CASSLMRDLEQYF

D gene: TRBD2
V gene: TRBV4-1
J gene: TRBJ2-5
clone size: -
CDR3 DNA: TGCGCCAGCAGCCAGGCCCAACGGGCTAGCGGGGGCCAGGAGACCCAGTACTTC
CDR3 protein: CASSQAQRASGGQETQYF

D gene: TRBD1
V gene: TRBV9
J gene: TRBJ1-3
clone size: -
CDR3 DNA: TGTGCCAGCAGCGTACAGGGGGAAGATGGAAACACCATATATTTT
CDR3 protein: CASSVQGEDGNTIYF

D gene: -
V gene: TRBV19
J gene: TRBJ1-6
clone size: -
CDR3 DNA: TGTGCCAGTAGTATAGGGAACAATTCACCCCTCCACTTT
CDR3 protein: CASSIGNNSPLHF

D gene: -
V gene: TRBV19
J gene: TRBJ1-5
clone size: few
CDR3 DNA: TGTGCCAGTAGTACCCAGCGAAATCAGCCCCAGCATTTT
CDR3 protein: CASSTQRNQPQHF

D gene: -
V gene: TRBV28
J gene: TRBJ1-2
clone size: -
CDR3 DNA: TGTGCCAGCAGTTTCTCGGGAAATTATGGCTACACCTTC
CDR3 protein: CASSFSGNYGYTF

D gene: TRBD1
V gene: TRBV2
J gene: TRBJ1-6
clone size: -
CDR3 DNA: TGTGCCAGCAGACCCAAGACAGGGGGCTCCTATAATTCACCCCTCCACTTT
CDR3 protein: CASRPKTGGSYNSPLHF

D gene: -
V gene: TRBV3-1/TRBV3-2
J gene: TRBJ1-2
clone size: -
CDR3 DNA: TGTGCCAGCAACCTGGGGGGGTACTATGGCTACACCTTC
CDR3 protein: CASNLGGYYGYTF

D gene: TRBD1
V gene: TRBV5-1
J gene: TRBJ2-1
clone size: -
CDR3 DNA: TGCGCCAGCAGCTTGGACAGGGGGATAGTTATGAATGAGCAGTTCTTC
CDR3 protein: CASSLDRGIVMNEQFF

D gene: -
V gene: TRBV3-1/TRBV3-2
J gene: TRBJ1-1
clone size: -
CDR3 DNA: TGTGCCAGCAGACCGAGGACAGATAACACTGAAGCTTTCTTT
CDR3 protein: CASRPRTDNTEAFF

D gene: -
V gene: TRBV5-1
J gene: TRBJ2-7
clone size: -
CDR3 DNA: TGCGCCAGCAGCCCGCGACAGGGAGGGGTCCACGAGCAGTACTTC
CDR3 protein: CASSPRQGGVHEQYF

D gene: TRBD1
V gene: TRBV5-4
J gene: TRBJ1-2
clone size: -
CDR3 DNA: TGTGCCAGCAGCTTGGCCGGACAGGGGGCGTTTGGCTACACCTTC
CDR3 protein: CASSLAGQGAFGYTF

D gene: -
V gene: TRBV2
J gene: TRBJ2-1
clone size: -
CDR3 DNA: TGTGCCAGCAGTGAGATAGTTGGCCACAATGAGCAGTTCTTC
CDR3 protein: CASSEIVGHNEQFF

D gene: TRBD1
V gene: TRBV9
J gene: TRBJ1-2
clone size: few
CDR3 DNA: TGTGCCAGCAGCGTAGCACCAGACGGACAGGGGGATGGCTACACCTTC
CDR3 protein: CASSVAPDGQGDGYTF

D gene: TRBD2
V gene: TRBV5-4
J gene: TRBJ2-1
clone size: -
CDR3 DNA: TGTGCCAGCAGCTTGCCGGGACTAGCGGGGGGGAATGAGCAGTTCTTC
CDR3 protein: CASSLPGLAGGNEQFF

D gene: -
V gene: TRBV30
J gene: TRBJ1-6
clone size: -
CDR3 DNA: TGTGCCTGGCGACAGACGAGCTCCTATAATTCACCCCTCCACTTT
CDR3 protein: CAWRQTSSYNSPLHF

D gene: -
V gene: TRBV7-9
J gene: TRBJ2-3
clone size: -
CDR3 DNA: TGTGCCAGCAGCTTGGATGGGGGGCCTTGGGGAGATACGCAGTATTTT
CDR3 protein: CASSLDGGPWGDTQYF

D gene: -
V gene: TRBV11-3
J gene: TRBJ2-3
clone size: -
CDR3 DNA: TGTGCCAGCAGCCGCGGGTTTAGGACAGATACGCAGTATTTT
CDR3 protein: CASSRGFRTDTQYF

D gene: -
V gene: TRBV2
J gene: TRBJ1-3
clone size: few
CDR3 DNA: TGTGCCAGCAGTGTTGCCGGACCAGGAAACACCATATATTTT
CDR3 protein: CASSVAGPGNTIYF

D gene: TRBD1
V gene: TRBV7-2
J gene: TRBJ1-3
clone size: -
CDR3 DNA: TGTGCCAGCAGCTCCTTTTTACTAGTTGACAGGGCCCCAGGAAACACCATATATTTT
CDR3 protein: CASSSFLLVDRAPGNTIYF

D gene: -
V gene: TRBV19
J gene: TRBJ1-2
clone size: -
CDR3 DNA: TGTGCCAGTAGACCTACGGCGGCAGGCAGTGTATCCTTTTGGGATGGCTACACCTTC
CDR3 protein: CASRPTAAGSVSFWDGYTF

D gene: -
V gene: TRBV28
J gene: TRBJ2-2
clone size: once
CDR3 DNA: TGTGCCAGCAGGAAGGGGTATACCGGGGAGCTGTTTTTT
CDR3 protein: CASRKGYTGELFF

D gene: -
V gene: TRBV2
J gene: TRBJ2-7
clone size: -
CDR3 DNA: TGTGCCAGCAGTGATTCGGCGGGACTTTTTTACGAGCAGTACTTC
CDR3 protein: CASSDSAGLFYEQYF

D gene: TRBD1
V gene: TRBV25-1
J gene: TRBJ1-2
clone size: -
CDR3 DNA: TGTGCCAGCAGTGAATTGACAGGGCGGGGAAGGGGCTACACCTTC
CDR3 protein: CASSELTGRGRGYTF

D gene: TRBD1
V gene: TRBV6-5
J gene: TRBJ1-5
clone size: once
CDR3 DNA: TGTGCCAGCACTAAAGACAGGGGTGGCAATCAGCCCCAGCATTTT
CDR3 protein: CASTKDRGGNQPQHF